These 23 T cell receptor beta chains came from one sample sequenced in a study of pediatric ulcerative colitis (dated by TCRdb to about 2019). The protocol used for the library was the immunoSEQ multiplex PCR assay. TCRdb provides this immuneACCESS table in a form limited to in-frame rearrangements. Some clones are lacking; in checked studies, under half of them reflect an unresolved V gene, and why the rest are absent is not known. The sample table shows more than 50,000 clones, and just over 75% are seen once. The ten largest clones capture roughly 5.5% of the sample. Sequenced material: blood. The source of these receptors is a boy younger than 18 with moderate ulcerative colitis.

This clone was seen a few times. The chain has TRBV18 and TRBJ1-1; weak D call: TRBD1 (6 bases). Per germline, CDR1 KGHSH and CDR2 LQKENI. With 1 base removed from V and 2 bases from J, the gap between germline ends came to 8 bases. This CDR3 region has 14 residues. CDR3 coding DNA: TGTGCCAGCTCACCACGGACAGCCAACACTGAAGCTTTCTTT. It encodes CASSPRTANTEAFF.

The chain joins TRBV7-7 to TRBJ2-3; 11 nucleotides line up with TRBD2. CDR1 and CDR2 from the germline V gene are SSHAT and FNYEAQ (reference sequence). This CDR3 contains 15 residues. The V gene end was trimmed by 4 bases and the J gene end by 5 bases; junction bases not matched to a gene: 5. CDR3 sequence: CASSSGTSGGDTQYF. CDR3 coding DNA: TGTGCCAGCAGCTCGGGGACTAGCGGAGGAGATACGCAGTATTTT. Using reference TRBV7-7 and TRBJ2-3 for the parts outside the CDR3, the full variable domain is GAGVSQSPRYKVTKRGQDVTLRCDPISSHATLYWYQQALGQGPEFLTYFNYEAQPDKSGLPSDRFSAERPEGSISTLTIQRTEQRDSAMYRCASSSGTSGGDTQYFGPGTRLTVL.

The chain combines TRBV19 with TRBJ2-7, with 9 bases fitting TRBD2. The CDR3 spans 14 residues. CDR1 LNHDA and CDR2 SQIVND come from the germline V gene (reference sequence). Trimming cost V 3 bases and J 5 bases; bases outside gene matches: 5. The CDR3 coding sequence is TGTGCCAGTAGTATTGGACTAGCGTCAGACGAGCAGTACTTC. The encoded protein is CASSIGLASDEQYF. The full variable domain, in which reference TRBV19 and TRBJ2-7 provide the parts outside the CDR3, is DGGITQSPKYLFRKEGQNVTLSCEQNLNHDAMYWYRQDPGQGLRLIYYSQIVNDFQKGDIAEGYSVSREKKESFPLTVTSAQKNPTAFYLCASSIGLASDEQYFGPGTRLTVT.

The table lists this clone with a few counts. CDR3 in amino acids: CASSEAKFEKLFF. The CDR3 DNA follows: TGTGCCAGCAGTGAAGCCAAGTTTGAAAAACTGTTTTTT. The rearrangement uses TRBV2 and TRBJ1-4; no definite D call. From germline, CDR1 is SNHLY and CDR2 FYNNEI. Between the trimmed V and J ends, which lost 0 bases and 7 bases, there was a span of 6 bases. The CDR3 is 13 amino acids.

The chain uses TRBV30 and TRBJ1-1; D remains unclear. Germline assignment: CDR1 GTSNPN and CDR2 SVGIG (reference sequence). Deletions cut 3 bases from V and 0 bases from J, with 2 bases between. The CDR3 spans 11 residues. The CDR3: CAWRVNTEAFF. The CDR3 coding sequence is TGTGCCTGGAGAGTGAACACTGAAGCTTTCTTT.

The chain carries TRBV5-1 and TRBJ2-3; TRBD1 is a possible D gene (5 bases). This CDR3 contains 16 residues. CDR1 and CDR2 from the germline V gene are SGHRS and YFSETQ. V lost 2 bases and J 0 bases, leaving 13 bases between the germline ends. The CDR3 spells CASSFGANPSTDTQYF. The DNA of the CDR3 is TGCGCCAGCAGCTTTGGGGCGAACCCTAGCACAGATACGCAGTATTTT. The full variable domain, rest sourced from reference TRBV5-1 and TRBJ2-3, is KAGVTQTPRYLIKTRGQQVTLSCSPISGHRSVSWYQQTPGQGLQFLFEYFSETQRNKGNFPGRFSGRQFSNSRSEMNVSTLELGDSALYLCASSFGANPSTDTQYFGPGTRLTVL.

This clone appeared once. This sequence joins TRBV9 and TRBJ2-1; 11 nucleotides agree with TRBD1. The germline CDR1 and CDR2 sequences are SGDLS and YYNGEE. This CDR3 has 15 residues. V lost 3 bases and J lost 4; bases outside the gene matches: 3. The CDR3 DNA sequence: TGTGCCAGCAGCGCCCGGGACAGGGGGTACAATGAGCAGTTCTTC. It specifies CASSARDRGYNEQFF.

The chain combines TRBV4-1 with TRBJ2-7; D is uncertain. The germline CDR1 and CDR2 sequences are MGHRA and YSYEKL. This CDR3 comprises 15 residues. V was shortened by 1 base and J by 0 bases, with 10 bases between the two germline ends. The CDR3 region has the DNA TGCGCCAGCAGCCAAGCGCCGGAGAGCTCCTACGAGCAGTACTTC. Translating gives CASSQAPESSYEQYF.

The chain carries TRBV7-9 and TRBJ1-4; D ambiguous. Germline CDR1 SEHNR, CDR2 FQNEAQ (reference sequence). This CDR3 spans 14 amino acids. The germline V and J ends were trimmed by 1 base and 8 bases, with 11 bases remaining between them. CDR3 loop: CASSLVAGGEKLFF. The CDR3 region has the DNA TGTGCCAGCAGCTTAGTTGCAGGAGGCGAAAAACTGTTTTTT.

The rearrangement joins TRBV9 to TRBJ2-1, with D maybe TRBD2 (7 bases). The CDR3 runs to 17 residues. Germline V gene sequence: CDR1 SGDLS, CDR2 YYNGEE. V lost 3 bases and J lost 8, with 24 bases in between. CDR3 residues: CASSAEGGRGAQDEQFF. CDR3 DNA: TGTGCCAGCAGCGCCGAGGGGGGGCGCGGAGCGCAGGATGAGCAGTTCTTC. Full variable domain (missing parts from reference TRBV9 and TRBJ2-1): DSGVTQTPKHLITATGQRVTLRCSPRSGDLSVYWYQQSLDQGLQFLIQYYNGEERAKGNILERFSAQQFPDLHSELNLSSLELGDSALYFCASSAEGGRGAQDEQFFGPGTRLTVL.

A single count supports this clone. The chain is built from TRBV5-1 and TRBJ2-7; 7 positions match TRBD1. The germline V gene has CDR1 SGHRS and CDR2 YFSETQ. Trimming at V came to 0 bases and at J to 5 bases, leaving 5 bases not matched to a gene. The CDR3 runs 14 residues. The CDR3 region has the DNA TGCGCCAGCAGCTTGGTGGCAGGGGGTCACGAGCAGTACTTC. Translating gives CASSLVAGGHEQYF.

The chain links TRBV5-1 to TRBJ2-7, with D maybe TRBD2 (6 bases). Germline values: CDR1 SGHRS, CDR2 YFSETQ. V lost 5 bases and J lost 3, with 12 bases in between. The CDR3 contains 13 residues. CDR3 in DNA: TGCGCCAGCAGAGGAGGGGACCGCTACGAGCAGTACTTC. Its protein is CASRGGDRYEQYF. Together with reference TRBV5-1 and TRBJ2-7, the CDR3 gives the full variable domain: KAGVTQTPRYLIKTRGQQVTLSCSPISGHRSVSWYQQTPGQGLQFLFEYFSETQRNKGNFPGRFSGRQFSNSRSEMNVSTLELGDSALYLCASRGGDRYEQYFGPGTRLTVT.

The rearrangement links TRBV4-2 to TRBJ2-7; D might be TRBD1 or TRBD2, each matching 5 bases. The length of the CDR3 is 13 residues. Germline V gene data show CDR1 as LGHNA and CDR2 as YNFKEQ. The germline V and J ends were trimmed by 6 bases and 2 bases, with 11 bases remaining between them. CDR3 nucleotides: TGTGCCAGCAGACGGGACGGAACCTACGAGCAGTACTTC. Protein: CASRRDGTYEQYF.

CDR3 in DNA: TGTGCCAGCAATCGGGTCGGCGGGGGGGAGGATGAGCAGTTCTTC. It specifies CASNRVGGGEDEQFF. This chain links TRBV27 with TRBJ2-1; 9 bases fit TRBD2. CDR1 and CDR2 (germline): MNHEY, SMNVEV (reference sequence). The CDR3 covers 15 residues. Trimming at V came to 7 bases and at J to 8 bases, leaving 12 bases not matched to a gene.

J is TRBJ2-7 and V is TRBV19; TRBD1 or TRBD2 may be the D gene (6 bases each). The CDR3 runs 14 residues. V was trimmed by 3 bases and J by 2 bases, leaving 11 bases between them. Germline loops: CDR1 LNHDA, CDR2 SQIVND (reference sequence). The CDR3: CASSIRGPTYEQYF. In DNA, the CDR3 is TGTGCCAGTAGTATCCGGGGGCCCACCTACGAGCAGTACTTC.

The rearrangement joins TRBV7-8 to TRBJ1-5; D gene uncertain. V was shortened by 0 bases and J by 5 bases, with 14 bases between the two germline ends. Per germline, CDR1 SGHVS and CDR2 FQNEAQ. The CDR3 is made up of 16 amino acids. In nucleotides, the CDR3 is TGTGCCAGCAGCTTAGCGCGAGGGAGGTGGGATCAGCCCCAGCATTTT. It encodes CASSLARGRWDQPQHF.

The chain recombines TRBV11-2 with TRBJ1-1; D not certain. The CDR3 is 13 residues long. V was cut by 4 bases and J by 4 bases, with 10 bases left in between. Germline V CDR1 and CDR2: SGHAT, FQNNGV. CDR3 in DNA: TGTGCCAGCAGCTACGACACCGGCACTGAAGCTTTCTTT. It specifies CASSYDTGTEAFF.

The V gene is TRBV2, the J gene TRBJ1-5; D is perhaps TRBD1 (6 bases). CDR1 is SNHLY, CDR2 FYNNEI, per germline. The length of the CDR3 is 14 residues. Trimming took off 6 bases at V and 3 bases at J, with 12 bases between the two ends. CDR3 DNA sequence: TGTGCCAGCAGGGAGACAGGAGACAATCAGCCCCAGCATTTT. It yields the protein CASRETGDNQPQHF.

Written as DNA, the CDR3 is TGTGCCAGCACCGCAGGGGGCGCGGTTCAGCCCCAGCATTTT. Protein: CASTAGGAVQPQHF. The chain carries TRBV6-1 and TRBJ1-5; 8 bases fit TRBD1. The CDR3 sequence is 14 residues long. The V gene end was trimmed by 7 bases and the J gene end by 6 bases; junction bases not matched to a gene: 8. Germline CDR1 is MNHNS and CDR2 is SASEGT.

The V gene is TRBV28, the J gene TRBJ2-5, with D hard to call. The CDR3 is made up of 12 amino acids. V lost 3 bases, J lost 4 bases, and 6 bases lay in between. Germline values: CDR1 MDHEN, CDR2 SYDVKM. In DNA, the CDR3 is TGTGCCAGCAGTTTCGGCCGAGAGACCCAGTACTTC. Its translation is CASSFGRETQYF.

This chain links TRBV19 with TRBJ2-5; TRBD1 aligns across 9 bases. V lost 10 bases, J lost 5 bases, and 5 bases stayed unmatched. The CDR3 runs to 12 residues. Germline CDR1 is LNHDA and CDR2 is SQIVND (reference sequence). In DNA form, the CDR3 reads TGTGCCACCGGACAGGGGTCGGAGACCCAGTACTTC. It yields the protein CATGQGSETQYF.

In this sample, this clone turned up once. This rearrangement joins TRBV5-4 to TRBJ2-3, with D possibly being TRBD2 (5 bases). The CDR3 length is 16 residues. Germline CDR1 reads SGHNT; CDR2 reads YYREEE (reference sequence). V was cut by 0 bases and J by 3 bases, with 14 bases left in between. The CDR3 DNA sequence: TGTGCCAGCAGCTTGGGCGGGTCGACGCGGACAGATACGCAGTATTTT. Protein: CASSLGGSTRTDTQYF.

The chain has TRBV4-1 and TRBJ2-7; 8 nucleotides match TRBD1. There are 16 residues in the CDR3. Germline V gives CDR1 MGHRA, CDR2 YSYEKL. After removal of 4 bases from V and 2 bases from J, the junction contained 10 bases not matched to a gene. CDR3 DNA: TGCGCCAGCAGCCCCTACACAGGGACAGGTCCCTACGAGCAGTACTTC. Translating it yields CASSPYTGTGPYEQYF.